This TCR beta chain originates from a study of cytomegalovirus exposure and HLA in healthy donors. About the study: Within the Caucasian-associated ancestry cluster were under 85% of the 398 genotyped donors. Study conclusions and caveats: Analyzed later, association rates of TCRs varied across HLA loci, with DRB1 most and HLA-C fewest. TRBV6-2, TRBV6-3 and some other V segments were excluded as indistinguishable.

This PCR relied on a set of 60 Vbeta primers and 13 Jbeta primers. This table comes from immunoSEQ multiplex PCR, and its TCRdb copy is limited to in-frame clones, with some not included. The repertoire table contains around 60,000 clones. Details on this clone: The antigen is unknown.

The germline V gene encodes CDR1 LNHNV and CDR2 YYDKDF (reference sequence). The ends lost 0 bases at V and 4 bases at J; junction bases unmatched: 7. This CDR3 spans 17 amino acids. The V gene is TRBV15, the J gene TRBJ1-5; 9 bases are a match to TRBD1. The clonotype originates from a young man in good health and CMV-seropositive. Sequencing input: PBMCs. In DNA form, the CDR3 reads TGTGCCACCAGCAGAGATACAGGGGGCTCGGGGAATCAGCCCCAGCATTTT. It specifies CATSRDTGGSGNQPQHF.